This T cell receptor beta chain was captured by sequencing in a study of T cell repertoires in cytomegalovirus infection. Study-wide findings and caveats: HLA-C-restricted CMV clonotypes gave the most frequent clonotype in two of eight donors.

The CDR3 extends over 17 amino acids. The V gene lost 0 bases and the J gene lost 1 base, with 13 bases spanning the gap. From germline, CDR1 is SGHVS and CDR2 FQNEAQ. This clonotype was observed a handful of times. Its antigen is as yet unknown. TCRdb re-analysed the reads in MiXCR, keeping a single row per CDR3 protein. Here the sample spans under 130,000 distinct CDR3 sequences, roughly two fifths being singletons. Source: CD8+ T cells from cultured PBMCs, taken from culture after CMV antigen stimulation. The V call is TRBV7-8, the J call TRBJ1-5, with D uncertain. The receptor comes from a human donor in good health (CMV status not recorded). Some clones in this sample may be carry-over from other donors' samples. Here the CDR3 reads CASSLAQAGWSNQPQHF. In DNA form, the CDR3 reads TGTGCCAGCAGCTTAGCGCAGGCAGGTTGGAGCAATCAGCCCCAGCATTTT.